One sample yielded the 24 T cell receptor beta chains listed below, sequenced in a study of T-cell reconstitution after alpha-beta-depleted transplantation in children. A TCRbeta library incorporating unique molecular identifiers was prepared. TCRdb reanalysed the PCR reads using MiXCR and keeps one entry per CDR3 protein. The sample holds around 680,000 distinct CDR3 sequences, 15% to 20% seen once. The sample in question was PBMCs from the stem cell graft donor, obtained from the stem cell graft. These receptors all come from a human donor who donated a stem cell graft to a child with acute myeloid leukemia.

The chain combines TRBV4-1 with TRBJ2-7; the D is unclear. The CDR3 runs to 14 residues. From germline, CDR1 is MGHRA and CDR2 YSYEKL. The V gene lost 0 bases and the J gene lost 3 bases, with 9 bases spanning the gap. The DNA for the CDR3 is TGCGCCAGCAGCCAAGATCCCAGTATCTACGAGCAGTACTTC. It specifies CASSQDPSIYEQYF.

CDR3 loop: CASSYGLASSYEQYF. DNA of the CDR3: TGTGCCAGCAGCTACGGGCTAGCGAGCTCCTACGAGCAGTACTTC. The genes are TRBV13 and TRBJ2-7; maybe TRBD2 (6 bases). V gave up 4 bases and J gave up 0 bases, with 13 bases separating them. Looked up from germline, CDR1 is PRHDT and CDR2 is FYEKMQ (reference sequence). This CDR3 has 15 amino acids.

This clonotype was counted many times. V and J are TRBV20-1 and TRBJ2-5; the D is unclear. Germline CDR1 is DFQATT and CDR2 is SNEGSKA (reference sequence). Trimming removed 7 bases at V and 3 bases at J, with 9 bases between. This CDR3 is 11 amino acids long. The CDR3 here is CSVRSEETQYF. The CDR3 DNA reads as TGCAGTGTCCGTTCCGAAGAGACCCAGTACTTC.

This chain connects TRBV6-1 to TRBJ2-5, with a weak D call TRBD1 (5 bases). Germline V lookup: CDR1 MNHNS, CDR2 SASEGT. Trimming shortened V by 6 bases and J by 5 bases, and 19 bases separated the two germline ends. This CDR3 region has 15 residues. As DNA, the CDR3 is TGTGCCAGCAGCCCCACTTCAGGGTCGGCGGAGACCCAGTACTTC. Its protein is CASSPTSGSAETQYF.

CDR3 region: CASSSPGQGTVGELFF. The DNA of the CDR3 is TGTGCCAGCAGTTCGCCGGGACAGGGAACGGTCGGGGAGCTGTTTTTT. The V and J genes are TRBV27 and TRBJ2-2; the match to TRBD1 covers 9 bases. There are 16 residues in the CDR3. The trim removed 4 bases at V and 7 bases at J, leaving 10 bases unmatched. Germline CDR1 MNHEY, CDR2 SMNVEV (reference sequence).

The CDR3 is CSASTNSGNTIYF. The CDR3, as DNA: TGCAGTGCTAGCACAAACTCTGGAAACACCATATATTTT. V is TRBV20-1 and J is TRBJ1-3; D unclear. Germline V gives CDR1 DFQATT, CDR2 SNEGSKA (reference sequence). There are 13 residues in the CDR3. The V end lost 3 bases, the J end lost 0 bases, and 6 bases lay between the germline ends.

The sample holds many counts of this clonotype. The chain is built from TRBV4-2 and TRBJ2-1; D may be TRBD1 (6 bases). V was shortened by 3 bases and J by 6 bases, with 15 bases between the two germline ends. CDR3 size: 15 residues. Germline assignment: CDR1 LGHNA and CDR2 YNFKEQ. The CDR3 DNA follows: TGTGCCAGCAGCCATACAGGGATCAGGGGCAATGAGCAGTTCTTC. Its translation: CASSHTGIRGNEQFF.

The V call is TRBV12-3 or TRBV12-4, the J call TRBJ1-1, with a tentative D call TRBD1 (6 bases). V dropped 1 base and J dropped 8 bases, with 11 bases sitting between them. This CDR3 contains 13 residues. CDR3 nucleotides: TGTGCCAGCAGTTTAGACGGGACAAGAGAAGCTTTCTTT. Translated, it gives CASSLDGTREAFF.

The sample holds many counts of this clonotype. CDR3 in DNA: TGCGCCAGCAGTAGGACTAAGGGGAACACTGAAGCTTTCTTT. This translates into CASSRTKGNTEAFF. The V and J genes are TRBV4-3 and TRBJ1-1; D gene uncertain. From germline, CDR1 is LGHNA and CDR2 YSLEER. Trimming pared 6 bases from V and 1 base from J, leaving 12 bases between. CDR3 length: 14 amino acids.

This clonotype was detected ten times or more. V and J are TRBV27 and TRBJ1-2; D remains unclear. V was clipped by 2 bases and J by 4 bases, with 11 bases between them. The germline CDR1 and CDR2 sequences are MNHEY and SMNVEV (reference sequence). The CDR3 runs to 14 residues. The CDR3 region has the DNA TGTGCCAGCAGTTTAAAGGCAGTCTCCTATGGCTACACCTTC. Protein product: CASSLKAVSYGYTF.

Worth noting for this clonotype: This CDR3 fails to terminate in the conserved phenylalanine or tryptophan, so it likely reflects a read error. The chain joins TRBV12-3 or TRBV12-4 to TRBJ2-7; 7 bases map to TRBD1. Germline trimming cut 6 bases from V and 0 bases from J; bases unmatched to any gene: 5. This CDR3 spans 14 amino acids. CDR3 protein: CASRMTGPSYEQYL. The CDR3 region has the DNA TGTGCCAGCAGGATGACAGGGCCCTCCTACGAGCAGTACCTC.

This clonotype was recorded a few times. The CDR3 loop is CASSYGLAGVTGELFF. The CDR3 DNA sequence: TGTGCCAGCAGTTACGGACTAGCGGGGGTGACCGGGGAGCTGTTTTTT. J is TRBJ2-2 and V is TRBV6-5; 13 positions match TRBD2. This CDR3 has 16 residues. Germline V gene data show CDR1 as MNHEY and CDR2 as SVGAGI. V was pared by 2 bases and J by 5 bases, with 2 bases of the junction left unmatched.

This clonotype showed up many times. The CDR3 is CASRRGLDTDTQYF. DNA for the CDR3: TGTGCCAGCAGACGAGGACTCGACACAGATACGCAGTATTTT. The chain combines TRBV7-2 with TRBJ2-3, with D possibly matching TRBD2 (5 bases). V lost 6 bases and J lost 2, with 12 bases in between. The CDR3 runs to 14 residues. CDR1 is SGHTA, CDR2 FQGNSA, per germline.

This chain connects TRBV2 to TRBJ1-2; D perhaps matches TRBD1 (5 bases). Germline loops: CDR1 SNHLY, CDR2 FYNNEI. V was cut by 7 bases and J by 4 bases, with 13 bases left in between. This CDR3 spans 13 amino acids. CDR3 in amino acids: CASIRTGAYGYTF. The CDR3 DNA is TGTGCCAGCATTAGGACCGGGGCCTATGGCTACACCTTC.

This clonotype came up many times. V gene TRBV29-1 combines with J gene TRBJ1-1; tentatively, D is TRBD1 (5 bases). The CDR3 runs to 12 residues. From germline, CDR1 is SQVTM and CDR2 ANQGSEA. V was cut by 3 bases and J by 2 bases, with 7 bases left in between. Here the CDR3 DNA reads TGCAGCGTTGAGGGGGTAAACACTGAAGCTTTCTTT. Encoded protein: CSVEGVNTEAFF.

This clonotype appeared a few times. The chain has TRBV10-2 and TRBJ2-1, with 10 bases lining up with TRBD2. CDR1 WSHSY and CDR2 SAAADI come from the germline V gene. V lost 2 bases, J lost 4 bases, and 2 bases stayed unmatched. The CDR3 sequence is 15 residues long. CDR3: CASSEAGLAYNEQFF. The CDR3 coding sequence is TGCGCCAGCAGTGAGGCGGGACTAGCGTACAATGAGCAGTTCTTC.

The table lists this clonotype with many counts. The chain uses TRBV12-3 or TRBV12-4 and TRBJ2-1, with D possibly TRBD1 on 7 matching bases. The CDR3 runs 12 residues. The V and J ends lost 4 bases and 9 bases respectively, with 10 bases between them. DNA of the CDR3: TGTGCCAGCAGTTCCCAGGGGGGTGAGCAGTTCTTC. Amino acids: CASSSQGGEQFF.

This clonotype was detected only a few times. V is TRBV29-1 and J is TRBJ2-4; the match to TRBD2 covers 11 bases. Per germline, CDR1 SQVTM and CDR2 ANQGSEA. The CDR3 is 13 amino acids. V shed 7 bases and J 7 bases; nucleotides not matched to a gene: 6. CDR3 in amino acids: CSANSGGANIQYF. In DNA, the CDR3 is TGCAGCGCTAATAGCGGGGGGGCTAACATTCAGTACTTC.

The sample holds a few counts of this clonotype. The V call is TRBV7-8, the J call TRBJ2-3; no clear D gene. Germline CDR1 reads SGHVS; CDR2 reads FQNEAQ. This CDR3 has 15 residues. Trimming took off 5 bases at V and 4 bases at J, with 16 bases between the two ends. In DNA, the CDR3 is TGTGCCAGCAGCCCTGTTCGAGTAGTTTCAGATACGCAGTATTTT. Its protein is CASSPVRVVSDTQYF.

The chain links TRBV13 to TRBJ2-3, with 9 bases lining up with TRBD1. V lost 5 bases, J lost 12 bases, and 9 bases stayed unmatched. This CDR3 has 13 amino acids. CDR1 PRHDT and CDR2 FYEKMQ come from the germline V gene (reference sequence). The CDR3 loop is CASSPNRGPPQYF. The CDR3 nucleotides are TGTGCCAGCAGCCCAAACAGGGGGCCCCCCCAGTATTTT.

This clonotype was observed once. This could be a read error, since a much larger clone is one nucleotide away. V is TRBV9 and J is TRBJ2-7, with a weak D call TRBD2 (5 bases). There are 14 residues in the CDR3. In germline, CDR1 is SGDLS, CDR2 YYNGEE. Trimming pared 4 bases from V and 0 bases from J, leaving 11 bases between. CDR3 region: CASSKQEDSYEQYF. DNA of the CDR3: TGTGCCAGCAGCAAGCAGGAGGACTCCTACGAGCAGTACTTC.

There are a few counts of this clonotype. DNA for the CDR3: TGCGCCAGCAGCTTTTTACAGGGCGGCACTGAAGCTTTCTTT. This translates into CASSFLQGGTEAFF. This chain connects TRBV5-1 to TRBJ1-1, with D perhaps TRBD1 (6 bases). With 2 bases removed from V and 4 bases from J, the gap between germline ends came to 12 bases. CDR1 is SGHRS, CDR2 YFSETQ, per germline. The CDR3 length is 14 residues.

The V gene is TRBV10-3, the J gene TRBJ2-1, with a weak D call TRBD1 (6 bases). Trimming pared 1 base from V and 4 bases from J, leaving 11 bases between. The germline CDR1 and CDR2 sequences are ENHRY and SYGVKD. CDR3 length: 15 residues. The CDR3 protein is CAISEFGDIYNEQFF. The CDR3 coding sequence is TGTGCCATCAGTGAGTTTGGGGACATATACAATGAGCAGTTCTTC.

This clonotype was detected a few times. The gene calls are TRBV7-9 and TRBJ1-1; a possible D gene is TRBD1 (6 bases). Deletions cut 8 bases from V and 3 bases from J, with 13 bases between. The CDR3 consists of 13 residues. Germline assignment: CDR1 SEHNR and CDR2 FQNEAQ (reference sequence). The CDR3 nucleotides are TGTGCCAGCGGGGGGGGCTTGGACACTGAAGCTTTCTTT. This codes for CASGGGLDTEAFF.